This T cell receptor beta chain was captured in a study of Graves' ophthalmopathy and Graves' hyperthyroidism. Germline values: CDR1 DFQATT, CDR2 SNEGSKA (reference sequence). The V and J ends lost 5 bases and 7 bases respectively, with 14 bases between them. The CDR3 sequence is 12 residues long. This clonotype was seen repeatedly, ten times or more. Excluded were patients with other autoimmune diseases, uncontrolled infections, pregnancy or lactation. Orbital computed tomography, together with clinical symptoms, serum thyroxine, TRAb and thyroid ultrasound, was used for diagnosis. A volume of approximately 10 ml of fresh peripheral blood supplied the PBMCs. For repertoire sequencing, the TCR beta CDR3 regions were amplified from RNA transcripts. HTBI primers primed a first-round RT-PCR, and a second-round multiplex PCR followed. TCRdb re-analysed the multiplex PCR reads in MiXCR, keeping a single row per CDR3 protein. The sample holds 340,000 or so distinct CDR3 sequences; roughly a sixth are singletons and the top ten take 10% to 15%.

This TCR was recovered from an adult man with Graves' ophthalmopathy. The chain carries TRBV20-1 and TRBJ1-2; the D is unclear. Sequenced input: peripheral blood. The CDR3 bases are TGCAGTGCTCCGGTTTTAGGTTTTGGCTACACCTTC. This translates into CSAPVLGFGYTF.